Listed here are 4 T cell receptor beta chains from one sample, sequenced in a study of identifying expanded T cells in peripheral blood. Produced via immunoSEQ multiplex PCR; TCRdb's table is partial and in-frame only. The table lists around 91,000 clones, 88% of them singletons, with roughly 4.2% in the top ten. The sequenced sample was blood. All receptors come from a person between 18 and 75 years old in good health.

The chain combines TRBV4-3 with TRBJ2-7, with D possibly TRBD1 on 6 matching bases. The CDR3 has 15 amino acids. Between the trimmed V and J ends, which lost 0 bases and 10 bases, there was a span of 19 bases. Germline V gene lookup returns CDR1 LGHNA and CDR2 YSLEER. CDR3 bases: TGCGCCAGCAGCCAAGATGGGGGCCGGAACGACTTACAGTACTTC. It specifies CASSQDGGRNDLQYF.

The CDR3 is CASSATGTGRGEQYF. In DNA form, the CDR3 reads TGTGCCAGCAGTGCCACCGGGACAGGGAGGGGCGAGCAGTACTTC. V is TRBV27 and J is TRBJ2-7, with TRBD1 matching over 9 bases. The length of the CDR3 is 15 residues. Germline values: CDR1 MNHEY, CDR2 SMNVEV (reference sequence). V lost 5 bases to trimming and J lost 6 bases; unmatched junction nucleotides: 11.

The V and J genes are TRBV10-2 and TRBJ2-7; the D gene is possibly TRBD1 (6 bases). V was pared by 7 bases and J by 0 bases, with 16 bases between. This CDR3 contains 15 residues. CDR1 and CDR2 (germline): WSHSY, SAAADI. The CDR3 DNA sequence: TGCGCCAGCAAATGGGACATAAGTACCTCCTACGAGCAGTACTTC. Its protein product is CASKWDISTSYEQYF.

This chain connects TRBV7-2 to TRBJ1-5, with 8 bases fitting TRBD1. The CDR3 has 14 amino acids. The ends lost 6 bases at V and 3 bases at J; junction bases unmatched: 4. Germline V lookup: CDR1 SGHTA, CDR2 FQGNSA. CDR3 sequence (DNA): TGTGCCAGCAGACCGACAGGGGTCAATCAGCCCCAGCATTTT. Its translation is CASRPTGVNQPQHF.